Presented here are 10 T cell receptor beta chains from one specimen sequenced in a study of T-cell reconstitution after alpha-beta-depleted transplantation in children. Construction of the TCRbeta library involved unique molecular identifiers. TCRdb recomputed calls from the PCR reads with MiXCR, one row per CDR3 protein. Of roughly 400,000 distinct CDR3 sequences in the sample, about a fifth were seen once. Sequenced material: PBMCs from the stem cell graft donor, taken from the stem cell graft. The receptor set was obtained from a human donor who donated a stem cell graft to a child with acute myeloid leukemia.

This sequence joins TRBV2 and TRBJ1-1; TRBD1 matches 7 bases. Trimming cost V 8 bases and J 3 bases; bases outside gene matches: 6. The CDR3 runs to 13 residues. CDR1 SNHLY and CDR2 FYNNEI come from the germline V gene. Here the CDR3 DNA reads TGTGCCAGCTCACGACAGGGACACACTGAAGCTTTCTTT. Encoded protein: CASSRQGHTEAFF.

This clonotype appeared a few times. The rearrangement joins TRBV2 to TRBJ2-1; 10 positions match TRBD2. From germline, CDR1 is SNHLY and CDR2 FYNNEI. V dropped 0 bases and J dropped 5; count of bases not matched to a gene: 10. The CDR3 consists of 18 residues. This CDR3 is CASSEALRLAGWNNEQFF. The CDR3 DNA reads TGTGCCAGCAGTGAAGCGCTTCGACTAGCGGGCTGGAACAATGAGCAGTTCTTC.

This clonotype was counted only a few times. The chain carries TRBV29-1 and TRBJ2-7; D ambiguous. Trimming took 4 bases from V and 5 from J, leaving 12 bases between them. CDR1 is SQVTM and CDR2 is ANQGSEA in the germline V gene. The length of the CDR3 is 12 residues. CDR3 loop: CSVGVSIDEQYF. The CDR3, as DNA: TGCAGCGTTGGGGTTAGCATCGACGAGCAGTACTTC.

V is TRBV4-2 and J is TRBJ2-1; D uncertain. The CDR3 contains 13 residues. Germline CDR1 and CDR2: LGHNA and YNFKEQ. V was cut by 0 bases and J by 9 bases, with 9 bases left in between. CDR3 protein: CASSQEGLVEQFF. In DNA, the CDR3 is TGTGCCAGCAGCCAAGAAGGTCTTGTTGAGCAGTTCTTC.

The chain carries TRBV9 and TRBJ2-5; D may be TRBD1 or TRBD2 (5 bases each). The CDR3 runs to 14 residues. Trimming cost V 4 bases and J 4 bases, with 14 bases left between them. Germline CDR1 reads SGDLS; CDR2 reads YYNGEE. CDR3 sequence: CASSLRDLGETQYF. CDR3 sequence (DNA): TGTGCCAGCAGCCTACGGGACCTGGGAGAGACCCAGTACTTC.

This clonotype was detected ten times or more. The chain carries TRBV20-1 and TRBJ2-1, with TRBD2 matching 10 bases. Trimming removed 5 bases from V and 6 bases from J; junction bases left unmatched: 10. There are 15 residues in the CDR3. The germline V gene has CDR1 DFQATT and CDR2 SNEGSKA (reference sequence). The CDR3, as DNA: TGCAGTGCTGGGAAAGCGGGAGGGCGAGGCAATGAGCAGTTCTTC. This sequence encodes CSAGKAGGRGNEQFF.

Here the CDR3 reads CASGREGFGEQYF. The CDR3 DNA reads as TGTGCCAGCGGAAGAGAGGGGTTTGGTGAGCAGTACTTC. This chain connects TRBV12-3 or TRBV12-4 to TRBJ2-7; D possibly uses TRBD1 or TRBD2 (5 bases each). V lost 8 bases and J lost 7, with 18 bases in between. This CDR3 has 13 amino acids.

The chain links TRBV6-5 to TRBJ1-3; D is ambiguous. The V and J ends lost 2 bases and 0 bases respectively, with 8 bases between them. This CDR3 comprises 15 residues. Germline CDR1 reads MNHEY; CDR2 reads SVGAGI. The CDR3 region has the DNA TGTGCCAGCAGTTACGCCAGCGACTCTGGAAACACCATATATTTT. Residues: CASSYASDSGNTIYF.

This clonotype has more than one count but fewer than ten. The CDR3: CSAYRAGLQTNEQFF. In DNA, the CDR3 is TGCAGTGCCTACCGAGCGGGATTGCAAACCAATGAGCAGTTCTTC. The V and J genes are TRBV20-1 and TRBJ2-1; 7 nucleotides agree with TRBD2. The CDR3 spans 15 residues. Germline-derived CDR1 and CDR2 are DFQATT and SNEGSKA (reference sequence). Trimming cost V 6 bases and J 6 bases; bases outside gene matches: 14.

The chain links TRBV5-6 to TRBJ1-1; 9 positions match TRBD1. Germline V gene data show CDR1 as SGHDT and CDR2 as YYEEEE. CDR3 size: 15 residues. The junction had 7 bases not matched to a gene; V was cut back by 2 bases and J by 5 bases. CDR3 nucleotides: TGTGCCAGCAGCTTTATGCCGACAGGGGGTACTGAAGCTTTCTTT. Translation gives CASSFMPTGGTEAFF.